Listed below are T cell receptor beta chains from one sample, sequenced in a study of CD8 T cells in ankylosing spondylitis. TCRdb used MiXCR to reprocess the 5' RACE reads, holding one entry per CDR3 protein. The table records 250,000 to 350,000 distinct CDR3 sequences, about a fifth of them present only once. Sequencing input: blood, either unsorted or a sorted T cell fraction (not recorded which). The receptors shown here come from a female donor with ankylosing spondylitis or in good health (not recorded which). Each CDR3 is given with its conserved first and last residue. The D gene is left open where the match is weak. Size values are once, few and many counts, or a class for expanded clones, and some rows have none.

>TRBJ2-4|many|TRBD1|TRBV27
TGTGCCAGCAGTTCACAGGGGTTCGTCTCCAAAAACATTCAGTACTTC
CASSSQGFVSKNIQYF
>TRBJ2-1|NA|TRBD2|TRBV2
TGTGCCAGCAGTGAAAGGCTAGCGGGAGGGTACAATGAGCAGTTCTTC
CASSERLAGGYNEQFF
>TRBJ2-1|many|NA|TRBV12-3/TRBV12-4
TGTGCCAGCAGTTCTCGCAGGGACGGTGATGAGCAGTTCTTC
CASSSRRDGDEQFF
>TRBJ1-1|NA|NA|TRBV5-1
TGCGCCAGCAGCCCGAGAAGTGAGAACACTGAAGCTTTCTTT
CASSPRSENTEAFF
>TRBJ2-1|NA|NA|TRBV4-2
TGTGCCAGCAGCCAAGGAGGGAGGCCGACCTACAATGAGCAGTTCTTC
CASSQGGRPTYNEQFF
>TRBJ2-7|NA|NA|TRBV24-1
TGTGCCACCAAGAATAGCCAGGCACCCTACGAGCAGTACTTC
CATKNSQAPYEQYF
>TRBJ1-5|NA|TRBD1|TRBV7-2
TGTGCCAGCAGCGCGGGACAGGGGTTCCAGCCCCAGCATTTT
CASSAGQGFQPQHF
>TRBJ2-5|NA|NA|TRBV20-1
TGCAGTACCACTACTAGCAGTAAAGAGACCCAGTACTTC
CSTTTSSKETQYF
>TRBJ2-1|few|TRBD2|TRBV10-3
TGTGCCATCAGTGTAAGGCTAGCGGGAGGGCTAGAGCAGTTCTTC
CAISVRLAGGLEQFF
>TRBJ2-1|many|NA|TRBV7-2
TGTGCCAGCAGCTCACGGAAGGGGGGCTCCTACAATGAGCAGTTCTTC
CASSSRKGGSYNEQFF
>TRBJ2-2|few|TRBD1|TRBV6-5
TGTGCCAGCAGTTTGGACAGGAGGATGGGGGAGCTGTTTTTT
CASSLDRRMGELFF
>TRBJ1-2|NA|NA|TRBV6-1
TGTGCCAGCAGACTGCTATTGGACTATGGCTACACCTTC
CASRLLLDYGYTF
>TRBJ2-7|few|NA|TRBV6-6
TGTGCCAGCAGTATCATCCCTCGCGAGCAGTACTTC
CASSIIPREQYF
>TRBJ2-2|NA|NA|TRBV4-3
TGCGCCAGCAGCCAAGAGCTACAGGGTGAGCTGTTTTTT
CASSQELQGELFF
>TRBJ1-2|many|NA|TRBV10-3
TGTGCCATCAGTCCTCAGGAGTACTATGGCTACACCTTC
CAISPQEYYGYTF
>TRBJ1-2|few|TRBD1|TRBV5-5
TGTGCCAGCAGCTCCGGACAGGGGGCATTCTATGGCTACACCTTC
CASSSGQGAFYGYTF
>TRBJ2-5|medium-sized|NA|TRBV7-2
TGTGCCAGCAGCTCCTATGACCGGATCAAAGAGACCCAGTACTTC
CASSSYDRIKETQYF
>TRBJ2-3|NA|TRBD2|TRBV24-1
TGTGCCAACAGTGACCCAACTAGCGGGAGGGGCGCAGATACGCAGTATTTT
CANSDPTSGRGADTQYF
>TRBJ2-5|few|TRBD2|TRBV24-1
TGTGCCACCGGCCAGGCGGGCGGGAGGGTGGAGACCCAGTACTTC
CATGQAGGRVETQYF
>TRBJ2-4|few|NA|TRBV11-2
TGTGCCAGCAGCCCCTCTTATAAGGGGTCGGACCTAGCCAAAAACATTCAGTACTTC
CASSPSYKGSDLAKNIQYF
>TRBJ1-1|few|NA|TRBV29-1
TGCAGCGTTGGACAGAAGAACACTGAAGCTTTCTTT
CSVGQKNTEAFF
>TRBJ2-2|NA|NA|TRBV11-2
TGTGCCAGCAGCTCCCGGACGCGCAACACCGGGGAGCTGTTTTTT
CASSSRTRNTGELFF
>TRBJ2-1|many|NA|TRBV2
TGTGCCAGCAGTCCCCCCTCGGCACCAACCTACAATGAGCAGTTCTTC
CASSPPSAPTYNEQFF
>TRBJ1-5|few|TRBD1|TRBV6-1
TGTGCCAGCACCTGGACAGGGGTAGATCAGCCCCAGCATTTT
CASTWTGVDQPQHF
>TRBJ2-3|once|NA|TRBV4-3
TGCGCCAGCAGCCAAGTTGGCGGGGGCGCAGATACGCAGTATTTT
CASSQVGGGADTQYF
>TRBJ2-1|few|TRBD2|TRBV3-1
TGTGCCAGCAGCCAAGATTGTGCTAGCGGGAGAGGAAATGAGCAGTTCTTC
CASSQDCASGRGNEQFF
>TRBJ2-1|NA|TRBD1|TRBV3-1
TGTGCCAGCAGCCAATGGACAGGGGGGAATGAGCAGTTCTTC
CASSQWTGGNEQFF
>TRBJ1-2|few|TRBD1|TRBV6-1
TGTGCCAGCAGCCAAGGACAGGTCTATGGCTACACCTTC
CASSQGQVYGYTF
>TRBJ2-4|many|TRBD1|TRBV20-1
TGCAGTGCTAGACCAGGGGGCGTTTACGGCATTCAGTACTTC
CSARPGGVYGIQYF
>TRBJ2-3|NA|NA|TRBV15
TGTGCCACCAGCAGGGGATTATGGGGAGATACGCAGTATTTT
CATSRGLWGDTQYF
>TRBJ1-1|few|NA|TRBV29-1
TGCAGCGCCCTCCCCCCGGGACGCTTGAACACTGAAGCTTTCTTT
CSALPPGRLNTEAFF
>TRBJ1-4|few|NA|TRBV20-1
TGCAGTGCTAGATCCAGGTCAACTAATGAAAAACTGTTTTTT
CSARSRSTNEKLFF
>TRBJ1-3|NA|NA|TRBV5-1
TGCGCCAGCAGCTTGGGTACCGGGACTCGCTCTGGAAACACCATATATTTT
CASSLGTGTRSGNTIYF
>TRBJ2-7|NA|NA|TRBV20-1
TGCAGTGCTACCTTGCGTCGAACGGACGAGCAGTACTTC
CSATLRRTDEQYF
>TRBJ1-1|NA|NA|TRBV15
TGTGCCACCAGTGCGGAGTTTGGGACTGAAGCTTTCTTT
CATSAEFGTEAFF
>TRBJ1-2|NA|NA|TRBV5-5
TGTGCCAGCAGCTTGTTGACGACAGGAAGCAGTTTTAACTATGGCTACACCTTC
CASSLLTTGSSFNYGYTF
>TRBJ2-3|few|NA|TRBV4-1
TGCGCCAGCAGCCTAAGGGGGGGCGACAACACAGATACGCAGTATTTT
CASSLRGGDNTDTQYF
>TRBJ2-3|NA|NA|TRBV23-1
TGCGCCAGCAGTCAAGTAATTACAGCATCCACGATTAGCACAGATACGCAGTATTTT
CASSQVITASTISTDTQYF
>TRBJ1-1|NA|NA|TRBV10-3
TGTGCCAGCGGAGGGGCGCCGGGGAACACTGAAGCTTTCTTT
CASGGAPGNTEAFF
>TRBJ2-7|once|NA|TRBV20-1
TGCAGTGCTAGCCAGCCGGGACGCAACCTTTACGAGCAGTACTTC
CSASQPGRNLYEQYF
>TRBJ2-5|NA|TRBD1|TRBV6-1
TGTGCCAGCAGCCCGGCCCGGAGACAGGGGGAAGAGACCCAGTACTTC
CASSPARRQGEETQYF
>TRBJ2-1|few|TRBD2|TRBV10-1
TGCGCCAGCAGTGAGCGAGCCGGGACTAGCGACTACAATGAGCAGTTCTTC
CASSERAGTSDYNEQFF
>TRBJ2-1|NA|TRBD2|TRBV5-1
TGCGCCAGCAGCTTGGACCTAGCGGGAGGCCAGCAGTTCTTC
CASSLDLAGGQQFF
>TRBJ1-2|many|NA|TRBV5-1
TGCGCCAGCAGCTTGGAGCAGGGAACCTATGGCTACACCTTC
CASSLEQGTYGYTF
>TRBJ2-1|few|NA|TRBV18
TGTGCCAGTCAAGGGGAGAAAGATGAGCAGTTCTTC
CASQGEKDEQFF
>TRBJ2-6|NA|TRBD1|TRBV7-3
TGTGCCAGCAGCTTAAGGACAGGGCTGCGTAAGGAGGCCAACGTCCTGACTTTC
CASSLRTGLRKEANVLTF
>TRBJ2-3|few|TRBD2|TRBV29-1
TGCAGCGTTGAATTTCACGGACTAGCGGGAGGAACAGATACGCAGTATTTT
CSVEFHGLAGGTDTQYF
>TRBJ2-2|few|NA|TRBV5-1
TGCGCCAGCACCCCCAGCTGGTCGGAACGGGCCGGGGAGCTGTTTTTT
CASTPSWSERAGELFF
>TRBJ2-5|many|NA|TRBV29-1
TGCAGCGTTCGCCCGGGGGAGACCCAGTACTTC
CSVRPGETQYF
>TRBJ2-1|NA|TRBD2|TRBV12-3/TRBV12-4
TGTGCCAGTACCGGACTAGCGGAAGACAATGAGCAGTTCTTC
CASTGLAEDNEQFF
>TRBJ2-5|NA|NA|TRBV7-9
TGTGCCAGCAGCTTAATACTCGTGGGACGGACCAAAGAGACCCAGTACTTC
CASSLILVGRTKETQYF
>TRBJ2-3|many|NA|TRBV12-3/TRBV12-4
TGTGCCAGCAGTTCGCGGCGGGGCGGCACAGATACGCAGTATTTT
CASSSRRGGTDTQYF
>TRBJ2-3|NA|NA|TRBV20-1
TGCAGTGCTGAAACAGGGAAAGGGACAGATACGCAGTATTTT
CSAETGKGTDTQYF